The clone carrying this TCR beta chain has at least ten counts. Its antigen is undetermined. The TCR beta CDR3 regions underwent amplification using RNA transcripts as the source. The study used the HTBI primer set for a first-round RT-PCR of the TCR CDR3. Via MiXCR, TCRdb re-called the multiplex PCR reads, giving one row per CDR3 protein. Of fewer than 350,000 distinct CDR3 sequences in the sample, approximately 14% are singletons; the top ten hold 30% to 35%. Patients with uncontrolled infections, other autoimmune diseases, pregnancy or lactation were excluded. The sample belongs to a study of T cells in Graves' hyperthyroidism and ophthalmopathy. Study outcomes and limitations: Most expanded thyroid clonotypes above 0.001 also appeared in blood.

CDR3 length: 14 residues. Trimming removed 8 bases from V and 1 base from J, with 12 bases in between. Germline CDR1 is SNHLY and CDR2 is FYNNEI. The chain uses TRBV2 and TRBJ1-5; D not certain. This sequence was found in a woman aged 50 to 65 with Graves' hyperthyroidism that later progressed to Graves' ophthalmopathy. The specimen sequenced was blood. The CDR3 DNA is TGTGCCAGCTCGATTCGGAAGAGCAATCAGCCCCAGCATTTT. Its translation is CASSIRKSNQPQHF.